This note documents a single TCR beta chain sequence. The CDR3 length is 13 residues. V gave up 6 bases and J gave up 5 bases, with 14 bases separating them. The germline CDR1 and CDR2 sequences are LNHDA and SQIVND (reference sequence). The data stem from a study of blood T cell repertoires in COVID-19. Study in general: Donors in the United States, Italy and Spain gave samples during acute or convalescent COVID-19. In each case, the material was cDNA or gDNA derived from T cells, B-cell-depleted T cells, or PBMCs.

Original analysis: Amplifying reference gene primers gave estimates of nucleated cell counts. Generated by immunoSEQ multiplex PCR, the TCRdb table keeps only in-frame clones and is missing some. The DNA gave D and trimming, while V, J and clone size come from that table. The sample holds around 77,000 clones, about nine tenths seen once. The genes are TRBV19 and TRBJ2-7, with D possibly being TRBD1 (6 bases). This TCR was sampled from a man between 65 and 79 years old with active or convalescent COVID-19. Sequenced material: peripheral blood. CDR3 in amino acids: CASRSSQGNEQYF. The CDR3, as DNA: TGTGCCAGTAGATCCTCCCAGGGGAACGAGCAGTACTTC.